Shown below are 23 T cell receptor beta chains from a single sample sequenced in a study of OX40 agonist ivuxolimab in advanced cancers. The protocol was immunoSEQ multiplex PCR, while the TCRdb copy is restricted to in-frame clones and leaves out a portion. The sample yields 75,000 to 100,000 clones, 92% seen once. Source: CD4+ or CD8+ T cells sorted from blood, taken in a trial of the OX40 agonist ivuxolimab. These receptors originate from an adult with an advanced solid tumor such as melanoma, head and neck, liver or kidney cancer.

This chain joins TRBV11-2 and TRBJ2-1; D is uncertain. Trimming shortened V by 5 bases and J by 5 bases, and 10 bases separated the two germline ends. CDR3 length: 13 amino acids. Per germline, CDR1 SGHAT and CDR2 FQNNGV. In nucleotides, the CDR3 is TGTGCCAGCAGCCCCTCGTATAACAATGAGCAGTTCTTC. Protein product: CASSPSYNNEQFF. Supplemented by reference TRBV11-2 and TRBJ2-1, the full variable domain reads EAGVAQSPRYKIIEKRQSVAFWCNPISGHATLYWYQQILGQGPKLLIQFQNNGVVDDSQLPKDRFSAERLKGVDSTLKIQPAKLEDSAVYLCASSPSYNNEQFFGPGTRLTVL.

The chain carries TRBV27 and TRBJ1-2; 10 nucleotides line up with TRBD1. Germline CDR1 reads MNHEY; CDR2 reads SMNVEV (reference sequence). CDR3 length: 16 amino acids. V lost 6 bases to trimming and J lost 5 bases; unmatched junction nucleotides: 12. This CDR3 reads CASSHSGQGGYYGYTF. The CDR3 coding sequence is TGTGCCAGCAGCCACAGTGGACAGGGGGGATATTATGGCTACACCTTC.

The chain employs TRBV28 and TRBJ1-3; D ambiguous. The ends were cut back, 3 bases at V and 0 bases at J, with 6 bases in the middle. The CDR3 consists of 14 residues. The germline V gene encodes CDR1 MDHEN and CDR2 SYDVKM. The DNA of the CDR3 is TGTGCCAGCAGTTTGGGGAGCTCTGGAAACACCATATATTTT. The encoded protein is CASSLGSSGNTIYF.

The chain is built from TRBV11-2 and TRBJ2-5; D tentatively reads TRBD1 or TRBD2 (6 bases each). With 4 bases removed from V and 5 bases from J, the gap between germline ends came to 17 bases. The CDR3 is made up of 15 amino acids. Germline V gene sequence: CDR1 SGHAT, CDR2 FQNNGV. CDR3: CASSSFYGGLETQYF. The CDR3 DNA sequence: TGTGCCAGCAGCTCCTTTTACGGGGGCCTGGAGACCCAGTACTTC.

The chain employs TRBV27 and TRBJ2-2, with no clear D. Trimming took off 0 bases at V and 4 bases at J, with 9 bases between the two ends. The germline V gene has CDR1 MNHEY and CDR2 SMNVEV (reference sequence). This CDR3 is 15 amino acids long. CDR3 region: CASSLSGPLTGELFF. The CDR3 DNA reads as TGTGCCAGCAGTTTATCTGGACCACTCACCGGGGAGCTGTTTTTT.

A few counts support this clone. This chain uses TRBV30 with TRBJ1-3, with a possible D match to TRBD1 (5 bases). CDR1 and CDR2 from the germline V gene are GTSNPN and SVGIG (reference sequence). The CDR3 has 15 amino acids. The ends were cut back, 4 bases at V and 0 bases at J, with 13 bases in the middle. This CDR3 reads CAWTYDSNSGNTIYF. Here the CDR3 DNA reads TGTGCCTGGACTTATGACAGTAACTCTGGAAACACCATATATTTT.

The chain is built from TRBV19 and TRBJ1-1; D ambiguous. The V gene's germline CDR1 is LNHDA and CDR2 SQIVND (reference sequence). CDR3 size: 15 residues. Trimming stripped 1 base from V and 1 base from J, with 10 bases between. CDR3 sequence reads: CASSIASLGNTEAFF. The CDR3 nucleotides are TGTGCCAGTAGTATAGCTTCTTTGGGGAACACTGAAGCTTTCTTT. Drawing the rest from reference TRBV19 and TRBJ1-1, the complete variable domain is DGGITQSPKYLFRKEGQNVTLSCEQNLNHDAMYWYRQDPGQGLRLIYYSQIVNDFQKGDIAEGYSVSREKKESFPLTVTSAQKNPTAFYLCASSIASLGNTEAFFGQGTRLTVV.

This chain links TRBV27 with TRBJ2-2, with D unresolved. This CDR3 has 13 amino acids. Germline lookup yields CDR1 MNHEY and CDR2 SMNVEV (reference sequence). V lost 0 bases, J lost 7 bases, and 6 bases lay in between. CDR3 sequence reads: CASSLSRIGELFF. The CDR3 region has the DNA TGTGCCAGCAGTTTATCACGGATCGGGGAGCTGTTTTTT.

V usage is TRBV27 and J usage is TRBJ1-2, with no clear D. Trimming shortened V by 2 bases and J by 7 bases, and 11 bases separated the two germline ends. Germline values: CDR1 MNHEY, CDR2 SMNVEV (reference sequence). The CDR3 consists of 13 residues. CDR3 region: CASSLDIRGGYTF. As DNA, the CDR3 is TGTGCCAGCAGTTTAGACATCAGAGGTGGCTACACCTTC.

This sequence joins TRBV11-2 and TRBJ2-1; D may be TRBD2 (6 bases). The germline V gene has CDR1 SGHAT and CDR2 FQNNGV. The V and J ends lost 2 bases and 0 bases respectively, with 8 bases between them. CDR3 size: 15 residues. In DNA, the CDR3 is TGTGCCAGCAGCTTAACGGGAGTCTCCTACAATGAGCAGTTCTTC. It codes for CASSLTGVSYNEQFF.

The rearrangement links TRBV4-2 to TRBJ2-1, with D unclear. V was pared by 0 bases and J by 3 bases, with 9 bases between. This CDR3 comprises 15 residues. Germline V CDR1 and CDR2: LGHNA, YNFKEQ. The CDR3 loop is CASSQDPGYYNEQFF. Written as DNA, the CDR3 is TGTGCCAGCAGCCAAGATCCTGGTTACTACAATGAGCAGTTCTTC.

This clone was found once. The chain joins TRBV6-5 to TRBJ1-5; no firm D call. This CDR3 spans 13 amino acids. The V gene lost 2 bases and the J gene lost 0 bases, with 2 bases spanning the gap. From germline, CDR1 is MNHEY and CDR2 SVGAGI. This chain's CDR3 is CASSYNSNQPQHF. CDR3 nucleotides: TGTGCCAGCAGTTACAATAGCAATCAGCCCCAGCATTTT.

In its sample, this clone was seen once. V usage is TRBV23-1 and J usage is TRBJ1-2; unclear D gene. TRBV23-1 is an ORF, and what it does is uncertain. V was trimmed by 0 bases and J by 4 bases, leaving 12 bases between them. This CDR3 spans 15 amino acids. The DNA of the CDR3 is TGCGCCAGCAGTCAATCCCCTGCGCCGACCTATGGCTACACCTTC. Protein product: CASSQSPAPTYGYTF.

This chain connects TRBV5-6 to TRBJ2-1; D gene ambiguous. CDR3 size: 14 residues. V lost 1 base to trimming and J lost 5 bases, with 10 bases between them. Germline CDR1 and CDR2: SGHDT and YYEEEE. In nucleotides, the CDR3 is TGTGCCAGCAGCTTGAGGTGGGTAGACAATGAGCAGTTCTTC. It yields the protein CASSLRWVDNEQFF.

The chain joins TRBV30 to TRBJ2-7, with D perhaps TRBD2 (7 bases). This CDR3 has 13 amino acids. V shed 4 bases and J shed 1 base, with 11 bases lying between them. Germline CDR1 GTSNPN, CDR2 SVGIG (reference sequence). The CDR3 DNA is TGTGCCTGGACGGGGGGCCATTCCTACGAGCAGTACTTC. Amino acid sequence: CAWTGGHSYEQYF. Using reference TRBV30 and TRBJ2-7 for the parts outside the CDR3, the full variable domain is SQTIHQWPATLVQPVGSPLSLECTVEGTSNPNLYWYRQAAGRGLQLLFYSVGIGQISSEVPQNLSASRPQDRQFILSSKKLLLSDSGFYLCAWTGGHSYEQYFGPGTRLTVT.

The chain is built from TRBV14 and TRBJ1-2; D call uncertain. The CDR3 sequence is 15 residues long. Trimming left V 0 bases short and J 5 bases short, with 13 bases between. CDR1 is SGHDN, CDR2 FVKESK, per germline. CDR3 sequence: CASSQDHLGTYGYTF. The CDR3 DNA reads as TGTGCCAGCAGCCAAGATCATTTGGGAACATATGGCTACACCTTC.

Worth noting for this clone: The CDR3 carries no conserved terminal phenylalanine or tryptophan, so it likely arises from a read error. The V gene is TRBV15, the J gene TRBJ1-1; 8 bases map to TRBD1. This CDR3 region has 16 residues. V dropped 5 bases and J dropped 0; count of bases not matched to a gene: 8. Germline CDR1 and CDR2: LNHNV and YYDKDF (reference sequence). The CDR3 DNA follows: TGTGCCACCAGCGACCGGGACAGGCCCCTGAACACTGAAGCTTTCCTT. This sequence encodes CATSDRDRPLNTEAFL.

The genes are TRBV11-2 and TRBJ2-5; D is unresolved. V was pared by 2 bases and J by 0 bases, with 13 bases between. In germline, CDR1 is SGHAT, CDR2 FQNNGV. The CDR3 runs 16 residues. This CDR3 is CASSLSSGPHQETQYF. The DNA of the CDR3 is TGTGCCAGCAGCTTATCTTCGGGTCCCCACCAAGAGACCCAGTACTTC. The full variable domain, its missing parts supplied by reference TRBV11-2 and TRBJ2-5, is EAGVAQSPRYKIIEKRQSVAFWCNPISGHATLYWYQQILGQGPKLLIQFQNNGVVDDSQLPKDRFSAERLKGVDSTLKIQPAKLEDSAVYLCASSLSSGPHQETQYFGPGTRLLVL.

V gene TRBV9 combines with J gene TRBJ2-5; possibly TRBD1 or TRBD2 for D (5 bases each). The ends were cut back, 4 bases at V and 1 base at J, with 17 bases in the middle. The CDR3 loop spans 16 amino acids. CDR1 and CDR2 from the germline V gene are SGDLS and YYNGEE. For the CDR3, the DNA is TGTGCCAGCAGCCAAGCTGGGTGGGGGATCCAAGAGACCCAGTACTTC. Protein product: CASSQAGWGIQETQYF.

This rearrangement joins TRBV6-6 to TRBJ1-1; D unresolved. The CDR3 totals 13 residues. Germline-derived CDR1 and CDR2 are MNHNY and SVGAGI (reference sequence). V was clipped by 4 bases and J by 1 base, with 7 bases between them. The CDR3 DNA reads as TGTGCCAGCAGTTCTGGGGAGAACACTGAAGCTTTCTTT. Residues: CASSSGENTEAFF.

The J gene is TRBJ1-1, the V gene TRBV27, with D unclear. CDR1 is MNHEY, CDR2 SMNVEV, per germline (reference sequence). The CDR3 runs 16 residues. Trimming took 5 bases from V and 1 from J, leaving 17 bases between them. CDR3 region: CASSMTPPAGNTEAFF. The CDR3, as DNA: TGTGCCAGCAGTATGACACCTCCCGCAGGGAACACTGAAGCTTTCTTT.

The chain carries TRBV12-5 and TRBJ1-3; D not resolved. V lost 5 bases and J 6 bases, leaving 8 bases between the germline ends. CDR1 is LGHNT and CDR2 is FRNRAP in the germline V gene. CDR3 size: 12 residues. The CDR3 DNA reads as TGTGCTAGTGGTCCTGAAACAAACACCATATATTTT. Protein sequence: CASGPETNTIYF.

The V call is TRBV9, the J call TRBJ2-3; a weak D match, TRBD1 (7 bases). The CDR3 covers 15 residues. Per germline, CDR1 SGDLS and CDR2 YYNGEE. The V end lost 0 bases, the J end lost 1 base, and 9 bases lay between the germline ends. The CDR3 region has the DNA TGTGCCAGCAGCGTAGGCGGGACAGGCACAGATACGCAGTATTTT. Translation gives CASSVGGTGTDTQYF.